These 8 T cell receptor beta chains came from one sample sequenced in a study of T-cell reconstitution after alpha-beta-depleted transplantation in children. Using unique molecular identifiers, the investigators prepared the TCRbeta library. TCRdb passed the PCR reads through MiXCR, listing each CDR3 protein once. This table has approximately 510,000 distinct CDR3 sequences, around 18% appearing once. Specimen: PBMCs from the stem cell graft donor, collected from the stem cell graft. The receptor source for this set is a human donor who donated a stem cell graft to a child with acute lymphoblastic leukemia.

The chain recombines TRBV6-6 with TRBJ2-1; D unclear. Trimming left V 4 bases short and J 7 bases short, with 8 bases between. This CDR3 contains 12 residues. Looked up from germline, CDR1 is MNHNY and CDR2 is SVGAGI (reference sequence). The CDR3 nucleotides read TGTGCCAGCAGTTCGGCTGTGAATGAGCAGTTCTTC. Encoded protein: CASSSAVNEQFF.

The chain employs TRBV7-2 and TRBJ2-2; possibly TRBD1 for D (6 bases). The V gene's germline CDR1 is SGHTA and CDR2 FQGNSA. The CDR3 is 15 residues long. Trimming shortened V by 4 bases and J by 4 bases, and 13 bases separated the two germline ends. CDR3 nucleotide sequence: TGTGCCAGCAGCTCGCAAACAGGGACCACCGGGGAGCTGTTTTTT. Residues: CASSSQTGTTGELFF.

In this sample, this clonotype turned up a few times. The chain has TRBV20-1 and TRBJ2-1; D is possibly TRBD2 (5 bases). V was shortened by 6 bases and J by 4 bases, with 13 bases between the two germline ends. Germline V gene lookup returns CDR1 DFQATT and CDR2 SNEGSKA (reference sequence). The CDR3 consists of 13 residues. CDR3 amino acids: CSAEEREYNEQFF. CDR3 sequence (DNA): TGCAGTGCGGAGGAAAGGGAGTACAATGAGCAGTTCTTC.

The chain links TRBV12-3 or TRBV12-4 to TRBJ2-1; TRBD1 aligns across 8 bases. V gave up 5 bases and J gave up 1 base; unmatched junction bases: 4. CDR3 size: 15 residues. DNA of the CDR3: TGTGCCAGCAGTAAACAGGGGGGATCCTACAATGAGCAGTTCTTC. It yields the protein CASSKQGGSYNEQFF.

This sequence joins TRBV12-3 or TRBV12-4 and TRBJ1-5, with 7 bases fitting TRBD1. V lost 6 bases, J lost 3 bases, and 11 bases stayed unmatched. This CDR3 is 16 amino acids long. The CDR3 DNA follows: TGTGCCAGCAGGAAAGGGGGCCCTGACTCCAATCAGCCCCAGCATTTT. It yields the protein CASRKGGPDSNQPQHF.

This clonotype was counted between two and nine times. The chain recombines TRBV4-1 with TRBJ2-1, with 10 bases aligning to TRBD2. Germline assignment: CDR1 MGHRA and CDR2 YSYEKL. This CDR3 is 17 amino acids long. V lost 1 base, J lost 5 bases, and 8 bases stayed unmatched. The CDR3 sequence: CASSQVGAGGLNNEQFF. Here the CDR3 DNA reads TGCGCCAGCAGCCAAGTTGGAGCGGGAGGGTTGAACAATGAGCAGTTCTTC.

This chain uses TRBV12-3 or TRBV12-4 with TRBJ1-3, with no clear D. V dropped 9 bases and J dropped 8 bases, with 20 bases sitting between them. The CDR3 consists of 14 residues. The DNA of the CDR3 is TGTGCCAGTAACTCGGGCCACCCTTCGGACACCATATATTTT. Translation gives CASNSGHPSDTIYF.

The rearrangement uses TRBV5-1 and TRBJ2-7, with 8 bases fitting TRBD1. Germline V gene sequence: CDR1 SGHRS, CDR2 YFSETQ. The ends lost 4 bases at V and 0 bases at J; junction bases unmatched: 3. The CDR3 length is 14 residues. CDR3 region: CASSVGQDSYEQYF. The CDR3 nucleotides read TGCGCCAGCAGCGTGGGACAGGACTCCTACGAGCAGTACTTC.